A selection of T cell receptor beta chains follows, all from one sample in a study of T cell responses to AZD1222 COVID-19 vaccine. Generated by immunoSEQ multiplex PCR, the TCRdb table keeps only in-frame clones and is missing some. The sample yields 150,000 to 200,000 clones, about nine tenths seen once. The material sequenced was peripheral blood, taken on day 0 of AZD1222 vaccination. These receptors were obtained from an adult in good health. CDR3s include the opening cysteine and the closing phenylalanine or tryptophan. A D gene is named only where the DNA matches it firmly. Clone size appears in some rows only: once, few, many, or a class for an expanded clone.

V	J	D	size	DNA	CDR3
TRBV7-8	TRBJ2-7	TRBD2	few	TGTGCCAGCAGAGATACTAGCGGGACCCCCTACGAGCAGTACTTC	CASRDTSGTPYEQYF
TRBV3-1/TRBV3-2	TRBJ2-6	-	-	TGTGCCAGCAGCCAAGATCGGGGTTCTCCTGGGGCCAACGTCCTGACTTTC	CASSQDRGSPGANVLTF
TRBV7-2	TRBJ1-3	TRBD1	-	TGTGCCAGCAGCTCCCACCAGGGGGTTGGCGGAAACACCATATATTTT	CASSSHQGVGGNTIYF
TRBV5-1	TRBJ2-2	TRBD2	-	TGCGCCAGCAGTCTACGGACTAGCGGGAGTGGCGGGGAGCTGTTTTTT	CASSLRTSGSGGELFF
TRBV7-2	TRBJ2-2	TRBD1	-	TGTGCCAGCAGCCCGGACAGGGGGCGGACCGGGGAGCTGTTTTTT	CASSPDRGRTGELFF
TRBV27	TRBJ2-1	-	-	TGTGCCAGCAGCAGCCAAGGGGGAGACAATGAGCAGTTCTTC	CASSSQGGDNEQFF
TRBV18	TRBJ1-2	-	once	TGTGCCAGCTCACCTTCGGGACACCGTATTGGCTACACCTTC	CASSPSGHRIGYTF
TRBV19	TRBJ1-6	-	-	TGTGCCAGCGGACCAAATTCGGGTAATTCACCCCTCCACTTT	CASGPNSGNSPLHF
TRBV12-3/TRBV12-4	TRBJ2-7	-	-	TGTGCCAGCAGTCCTGTCCTTCCCGAGCAGTACTTC	CASSPVLPEQYF
TRBV28	TRBJ2-3	-	-	TGTGCCAGCAGCCCCCCCCTCACAGATACGCAGTATTTT	CASSPPLTDTQYF
TRBV19	TRBJ2-1	-	-	TGTGCCAGTAGTATGGGGGCTAGCGGACCCTACAATGAGCAGTTCTTC	CASSMGASGPYNEQFF
TRBV9	TRBJ2-2	TRBD2	-	TGTGCCAGCAGCGTAGGACTAGCGGGAGGTGCCGGGGAGCTGTTTTTT	CASSVGLAGGAGELFF
TRBV28	TRBJ2-7	TRBD1	-	TGTGCCAGCACCGTGGACAGGGGCGAGCAGTACTTC	CASTVDRGEQYF
TRBV5-1	TRBJ2-3	-	-	TGCGCCAGAGGGGCAGATACGCAGTATTTT	CARGADTQYF
TRBV6-5	TRBJ2-7	-	-	TGTGCCAGCAGTTATTCAGCGTCCAGGGGCTACGAGCAGTACTTC	CASSYSASRGYEQYF
TRBV28	TRBJ1-2	-	-	TGTGCCAGCAGTCTCCTAGGACAGAACTATGGCTACACCTTC	CASSLLGQNYGYTF